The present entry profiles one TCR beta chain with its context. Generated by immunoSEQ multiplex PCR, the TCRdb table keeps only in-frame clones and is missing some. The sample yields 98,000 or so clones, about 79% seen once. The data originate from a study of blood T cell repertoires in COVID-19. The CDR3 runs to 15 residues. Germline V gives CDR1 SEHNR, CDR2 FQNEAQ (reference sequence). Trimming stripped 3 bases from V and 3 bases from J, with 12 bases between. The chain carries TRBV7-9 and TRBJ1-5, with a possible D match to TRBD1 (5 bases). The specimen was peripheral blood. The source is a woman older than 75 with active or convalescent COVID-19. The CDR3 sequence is CASSFQGGDNQPQHF. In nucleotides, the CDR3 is TGTGCCAGCAGCTTCCAGGGTGGGGACAATCAGCCCCAGCATTTT.